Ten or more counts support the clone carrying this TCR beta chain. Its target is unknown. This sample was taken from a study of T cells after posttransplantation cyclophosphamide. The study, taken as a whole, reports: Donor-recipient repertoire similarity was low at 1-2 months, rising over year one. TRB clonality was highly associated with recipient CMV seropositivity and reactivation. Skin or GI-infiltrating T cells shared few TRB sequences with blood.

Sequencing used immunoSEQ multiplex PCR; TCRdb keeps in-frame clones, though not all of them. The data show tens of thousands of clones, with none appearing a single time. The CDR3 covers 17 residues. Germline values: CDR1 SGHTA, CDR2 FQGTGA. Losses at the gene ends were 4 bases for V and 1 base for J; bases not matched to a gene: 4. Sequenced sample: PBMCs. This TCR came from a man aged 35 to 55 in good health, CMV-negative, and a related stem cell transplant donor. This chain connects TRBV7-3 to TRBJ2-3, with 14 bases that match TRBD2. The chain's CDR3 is CASSSGTSGRRTDTQYF. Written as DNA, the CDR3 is TGTGCCAGCAGCTCCGGGACTAGCGGGAGACGCACAGATACGCAGTATTTT. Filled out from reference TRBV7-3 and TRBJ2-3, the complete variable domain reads GAGVSQTPSNKVTEKGKYVELRCDPISGHTALYWYRQSLGQGPEFLIYFQGTGAADDSGLPNDRFFAVRPEGSVSTLKIQRTERGDSAVYLCASSSGTSGRRTDTQYFGPGTRLTVL.